This T cell receptor beta chain stems from a study of cytomegalovirus exposure and HLA in healthy donors. Whole-study context: Most genotyped donors, around 86% of around 370, had Caucasian-associated genetic ancestry. Points from the study as a whole: Analyses of presence/absence relied on an assumption of roughly uniform sequencing depth across donors.

To note about this clone: Its antigen is not known.

Vbeta (60) and Jbeta (13) primers were used in the PCR. Repertoires were generated with immunoSEQ multiplex PCR, while TCRdb's copy carries only in-frame clones and drops some. This sample has about 140,000 clones, with approximately 84% found just once. The V end was cut by 2 bases, the J end by 2 bases, with 5 bases between. Germline CDR1 reads LGHNA; CDR2 reads YNFKEQ. The CDR3 totals 13 residues. Sequences were obtained from PBMCs. This chain connects TRBV4-2 to TRBJ2-3; D gene unclear. This TCR came from a woman aged 40 to 50 in good health and CMV-seronegative. CDR3 in amino acids: CASSQTFTDTQYF. CDR3 sequence (DNA): TGTGCCAGCAGCCAAACATTCACAGATACGCAGTATTTT.